These 21 T cell receptor beta chains were sequenced from one sample in a study of T cell changes during pregnancy in multiple sclerosis (dated by TCRdb to about 2019). Library method: the immunoSEQ multiplex PCR assay. The immuneACCESS repertoire file appears here via TCRdb, limited to in-frame rearrangements. These files lack a portion of the clones; in checked studies, under half of the deficit traces to unresolved V genes, and the cause of the others is not known. Recorded for this sample are more than 40,000 clones; 91% of them occurred a single time. The ten largest make up roughly 9.1% of the sample. The input for sequencing was CD8+ T cells from peripheral blood mononuclear cells, taken after pregnancy. The receptors stem from a female donor with multiple sclerosis, enrolled in a pregnancy study.

This rearrangement joins TRBV27 to TRBJ2-5; D might be TRBD1 (6 bases). Trimming removed 6 bases at V and 4 bases at J, with 15 bases between. The germline gives CDR1 MNHEY, CDR2 SMNVEV (reference sequence). The CDR3 spans 14 residues. The CDR3 is CASSPDRYRETQYF. CDR3 bases: TGTGCCAGCAGCCCAGACAGGTACCGAGAGACCCAGTACTTC.

The chain couples TRBV5-1 to TRBJ2-1; 8 bases match TRBD2. After removal of 4 bases from V and 8 bases from J, the junction contained 11 bases not matched to a gene. CDR1 is SGHRS and CDR2 is YFSETQ in the germline V gene. The CDR3 has 15 residues. The CDR3 protein is CASSLGLVGTYEQFF. The CDR3 DNA is TGCGCCAGCAGCCTGGGACTAGTCGGGACTTATGAGCAGTTCTTC.

The chain recombines TRBV6-1 with TRBJ1-4; D call uncertain. Deletions cut 2 bases from V and 4 bases from J, with 14 bases between. Germline V gives CDR1 MNHNS, CDR2 SASEGT. The CDR3 spans 16 residues. CDR3 sequence: CASSENVAGYNEKLFF. The CDR3 DNA reads as TGTGCCAGCAGTGAAAACGTTGCAGGATATAATGAAAAACTGTTTTTT.

The genes are TRBV28 and TRBJ2-2; possibly TRBD2 for D (5 bases). Looked up from germline, CDR1 is MDHEN and CDR2 is SYDVKM. The CDR3 length is 16 residues. Trimming pared 5 bases from V and 0 bases from J, leaving 13 bases between. CDR3 residues: CASSDTRSANTGELFF. CDR3 sequence (DNA): TGTGCCAGCAGTGACACTAGATCCGCGAACACCGGGGAGCTGTTTTTT.

The J gene is TRBJ2-6, the V gene TRBV27, with 8 bases lining up with TRBD1. The CDR3 totals 18 residues. Germline assignment: CDR1 MNHEY and CDR2 SMNVEV (reference sequence). Germline trimming cut 4 bases from V and 0 bases from J; bases unmatched to any gene: 8. CDR3 loop: CASSYLTGATSGANVLTF. CDR3 nucleotides: TGTGCCAGCAGTTACTTGACAGGGGCCACCTCTGGGGCCAACGTCCTGACTTTC.

The chain links TRBV6-6 to TRBJ1-5; TRBD1 matches at 9 bases. There are 16 residues in the CDR3. The V gene's germline CDR1 is MNHNY and CDR2 SVGAGI (reference sequence). V dropped 4 bases and J dropped 1; count of bases not matched to a gene: 5. CDR3 protein: CASSSRDRASNQPQHF. The CDR3 DNA reads TGTGCCAGCAGTTCCCGGGACAGGGCGAGCAATCAGCCCCAGCATTTT.

The chain is built from TRBV30 and TRBJ1-2; D uncertain. The germline gives CDR1 GTSNPN, CDR2 SVGIG (reference sequence). With 5 bases removed from V and 7 bases from J, the gap between germline ends came to 8 bases. CDR3 length: 10 residues. The chain's CDR3 is CAWEEGGYTF. Here the CDR3 DNA reads TGTGCCTGGGAGGAAGGTGGCTACACCTTC. The full variable domain, its missing parts supplied by reference TRBV30 and TRBJ1-2, is SQTIHQWPATLVQPVGSPLSLECTVEGTSNPNLYWYRQAAGRGLQLLFYSVGIGQISSEVPQNLSASRPQDRQFILSSKKLLLSDSGFYLCAWEEGGYTFGSGTRLTVV.

The chain employs TRBV6-1 and TRBJ2-1; 7 nucleotides line up with TRBD1. This CDR3 is built from 15 residues. With V trimmed by 1 base and J by 2 bases, 2 bases remained unmatched. Germline V gene sequence: CDR1 MNHNS, CDR2 SASEGT. CDR3 loop: CASSEGQGAYNEQFF. DNA for the CDR3: TGTGCCAGCAGTGAAGGACAGGGTGCCTACAATGAGCAGTTCTTC.

V is TRBV5-4 and J is TRBJ2-5; 10 bases fit TRBD2. Losses at the gene ends were 0 bases for V and 2 bases for J; bases not matched to a gene: 1. In germline, CDR1 is SGHNT, CDR2 YYREEE (reference sequence). CDR3 size: 15 residues. CDR3 residues: CASSLVSGGQETQYF. CDR3 nucleotide sequence: TGTGCCAGCAGCTTGGTTAGCGGGGGGCAAGAGACCCAGTACTTC.

This chain joins TRBV10-1 and TRBJ2-7, with 10 bases aligning to TRBD2. CDR3 length: 15 residues. The J segment lost 0 bases and the V segment lost 2 bases, leaving 1 base of the junction unmatched. Per germline, CDR1 WNHNN and CDR2 SYGVQD (reference sequence). The CDR3, as DNA: TGCGCCAGCAGTGAGCGGACTAGCGGCTCCTACGAGCAGTACTTC. As protein: CASSERTSGSYEQYF.

The chain is built from TRBV5-1 and TRBJ2-2; D not certain. The CDR3 is made up of 15 amino acids. CDR1 is SGHRS and CDR2 is YFSETQ in the germline V gene. V was shortened by 0 bases and J by 5 bases, with 11 bases between the two germline ends. The CDR3 nucleotides read TGCGCCAGCAGCTTGGTCTTGACTGGGACCGGGGAGCTGTTTTTT. Its protein is CASSLVLTGTGELFF.

The V and J genes are TRBV19 and TRBJ1-6, with TRBD1 identical over 8 bases. Trimming cost V 4 bases and J 3 bases; bases outside gene matches: 5. CDR1 is LNHDA, CDR2 SQIVND, per germline (reference sequence). This CDR3 contains 16 residues. CDR3 in DNA: TGTGCCAGTAGTACAGGGACAGGTTACTATAATTCACCCCTCCACTTT. This translates into CASSTGTGYYNSPLHF.

The V and J genes are TRBV7-6 and TRBJ1-3; no clear D. The V end was cut by 5 bases, the J end by 1 base, with 9 bases between. From germline, CDR1 is SGHVS and CDR2 FNYEAQ. The CDR3 spans 14 residues. The CDR3: CASSPANSGNTIYF. CDR3 sequence (DNA): TGTGCCAGCAGCCCCGCGAATTCTGGAAACACCATATATTTT.

The chain combines TRBV11-2 with TRBJ2-7; 10 bases are shared with TRBD1. There are 16 residues in the CDR3. J gave up 0 bases and V 1 base, and 3 bases lay outside the gene matches. Germline loops: CDR1 SGHAT, CDR2 FQNNGV. CDR3 protein: CASSLGQGALSYEQYF. The CDR3, as DNA: TGTGCCAGCAGCTTAGGACAGGGGGCACTCTCCTACGAGCAGTACTTC. Full variable domain (missing parts from reference TRBV11-2 and TRBJ2-7): EAGVAQSPRYKIIEKRQSVAFWCNPISGHATLYWYQQILGQGPKLLIQFQNNGVVDDSQLPKDRFSAERLKGVDSTLKIQPAKLEDSAVYLCASSLGQGALSYEQYFGPGTRLTVT.

The rearrangement uses TRBV18 and TRBJ1-2; 8 nucleotides agree with TRBD1. Germline-derived CDR1 and CDR2 are KGHSH and LQKENI. The CDR3 is 14 amino acids. V was clipped by 4 bases and J by 2 bases; unmatched bases: 3. The CDR3 spells CASSLRTGNYGYTF. As DNA, the CDR3 is TGTGCCAGCTCACTTCGGACAGGGAACTATGGCTACACCTTC.

This clone was counted a single time. V gene TRBV7-8 combines with J gene TRBJ2-1, with 8 bases identical to TRBD1. Per germline, CDR1 SGHVS and CDR2 FQNEAQ. V lost 4 bases to trimming and J lost 3 bases; unmatched junction nucleotides: 8. This CDR3 is built from 16 residues. CDR3 sequence (DNA): TGTGCCAGCAGCTCGCCCTTTGGACAGGGCTACAATGAGCAGTTCTTC. Amino acid sequence: CASSSPFGQGYNEQFF.

The V and J genes are TRBV19 and TRBJ1-5; TRBD1 aligns across 7 bases. The germline V gene has CDR1 LNHDA and CDR2 SQIVND (reference sequence). V trimming: 2 bases; J trimming: 7 bases; junction bases outside the gene matches: 14. The CDR3 spans 17 residues. CDR3 bases: TGTGCCAGTAGTATAAGGCTTCACAGGGGAGGTAGGCAGCCCCAGCATTTT. Translation gives CASSIRLHRGGRQPQHF. The whole variable domain, remainder taken from reference TRBV19 and TRBJ1-5, is DGGITQSPKYLFRKEGQNVTLSCEQNLNHDAMYWYRQDPGQGLRLIYYSQIVNDFQKGDIAEGYSVSREKKESFPLTVTSAQKNPTAFYLCASSIRLHRGGRQPQHFGDGTRLSIL.

This clone was detected only once. The J gene is TRBJ2-7, the V gene TRBV27; 8 positions agree with TRBD1. Germline V CDR1 and CDR2: MNHEY, SMNVEV (reference sequence). The ends lost 6 bases at V and 0 bases at J; junction bases unmatched: 4. This CDR3 has 14 residues. The DNA for the CDR3 is TGTGCCAGCAGGGACAGGGCCGCCTCCTACGAGCAGTACTTC. This sequence encodes CASRDRAASYEQYF.

This chain connects TRBV29-1 to TRBJ1-1; 7 bases are shared with TRBD1. Looked up from germline, CDR1 is SQVTM and CDR2 is ANQGSEA. V was clipped by 4 bases and J by 11 bases; unmatched bases: 4. CDR3 length equals 10 residues. As DNA, the CDR3 is TGCAGCGTTGGGGTCAGGGGGGCTTTCTTT. Translated, it gives CSVGVRGAFF. The whole variable domain, remainder taken from reference TRBV29-1 and TRBJ1-1, is SAVISQKPSRDICQRGTSLTIQCQVDSQVTMMFWYRQQPGQSLTLIATANQGSEATYESGFVIDKFPISRPNLTFSTLTVSNMSPEDSSIYLCSVGVRGAFFGQGTRLTVV.

The chain recombines TRBV30 with TRBJ1-6; weak D call: TRBD1 (5 bases). The CDR3 runs 16 residues. Germline V gene lookup returns CDR1 GTSNPN and CDR2 SVGIG (reference sequence). The V gene lost 0 bases and the J gene lost 4 bases, with 13 bases spanning the gap. CDR3 nucleotides: TGTGCCTGGAGTGTCGCCGGGACTGAATATAATTCACCCCTCCACTTT. Its protein product is CAWSVAGTEYNSPLHF. Full variable domain (rest looked up from reference TRBV30 and TRBJ1-6): SQTIHQWPATLVQPVGSPLSLECTVEGTSNPNLYWYRQAAGRGLQLLFYSVGIGQISSEVPQNLSASRPQDRQFILSSKKLLLSDSGFYLCAWSVAGTEYNSPLHFGNGTRLTVT.

This chain links TRBV27 with TRBJ1-1; weak D call: TRBD1 (5 bases). CDR1 and CDR2 from the germline V gene are MNHEY and SMNVEV (reference sequence). This CDR3 contains 11 residues. The V end was cut by 10 bases, the J end by 11 bases, with 17 bases between. As DNA, the CDR3 is TGTGCCATCCAGCGGAGGGCAGGGGCTTTCTTT. Translation gives CAIQRRAGAFF.